These T cell receptor beta chains were read from a single sample in a study of blood T cell repertoires in COVID-19. Clones were sequenced by immunoSEQ multiplex PCR, and TCRdb holds only the in-frame ones, with some missing. Among about 44,000 clones, around 84% were seen once, and the ten largest hold 40% to 45%. Sequenced input: peripheral blood. These receptors all come from a human donor in a cohort sampled during active COVID-19. The CDR3 runs from the conserved cysteine through the conserved F or W. The D gene is left open where the match is weak. Size values are once, few and many counts, or a class for expanded clones, and some rows have none.

j_call d_call v_call clone_size cdr3_nt cdr3_aa
TRBJ1-4 TRBD1 TRBV9 . TGTGCCAGCAGCGTAGGGGACAGGGCAACTAATGAAAAACTGTTTTTT CASSVGDRATNEKLFF
TRBJ1-1 TRBD1 TRBV5-1 . TGCGCCAGCAGCCGCGGTCATCAGGGGGCTACTGAAGCTTTCTTT CASSRGHQGATEAFF
TRBJ1-1 . TRBV4-1 . TGCGCCAGCAGCCCCGAGAGGGCGGCCACTGAAGCTTTCTTT CASSPERAATEAFF
TRBJ1-1 TRBD1 TRBV27 . TGTGCCAGCAGTTTTGGACAGGGGGCTTCGAGCACTGAAGCTTTCTTT CASSFGQGASSTEAFF
TRBJ2-5 . TRBV2 . TGTGCCAGCAGTGAACTGGCCCAGTACCAAGAGACCCAGTACTTC CASSELAQYQETQYF
TRBJ2-7 . TRBV9 . TGTGCCAGCAGCGGCGGGGCGCCAACCTACGAGCAGTACTTC CASSGGAPTYEQYF
TRBJ2-2 . TRBV27 . TGTGCCAGCAGTGCCGGGACTTTGAACACCGGGGAGCTGTTTTTT CASSAGTLNTGELFF
TRBJ2-3 . TRBV5-1 . TGCGCCAGCAGCTCCGGACAGCTGGCGGAGGATACGCAGTATTTT CASSSGQLAEDTQYF
TRBJ2-3 . TRBV4-1 . TGCGCCAGCAGCCAAGTTACGGGGACGCAGTATTTT CASSQVTGTQYF
TRBJ2-3 TRBD2 TRBV5-1 . TGCGCCAGCAGCTTGATGCTTAGCGGGGACACAGATACGCAGTATTTT CASSLMLSGDTDTQYF
TRBJ1-5 TRBD1 TRBV18 once TGTGCCAGCTCGCCCGTCCGTTCAGGGGGAGGTCAGCCCCAGCATTTT CASSPVRSGGGQPQHF
TRBJ2-5 . TRBV12-3/TRBV12-4 once TGTGCCAGCAGTTTAATGGTCCGGGAGACCCAGTACTTC CASSLMVRETQYF
TRBJ1-1 . TRBV12-3/TRBV12-4 . TGTGCCAGCAGCCTTGGACAGCAAAAAGCTTTCTTT CASSLGQQKAFF
TRBJ2-2 TRBD2 TRBV10-3 . TGTGCATCTCACGGGGGGGGCAAGAACACCGGGGAGCTGTTTTTT CASHGGGKNTGELFF
TRBJ1-6 . TRBV12-2 . TGTGCAAGTCGCCCGGACCCATACAGGGTTTCACCCCTCCACTTT CASRPDPYRVSPLHF
TRBJ1-5 TRBD1 TRBV2 . TGTGCCAGCAGTAGAACGCTACAGGGGACGGGCAATCAGCCCCAGCATTTT CASSRTLQGTGNQPQHF
TRBJ1-1 . TRBV18 . TGTGCCAGCTCAGGCCCAGGATTGAACACTGAAGCTTTCTTT CASSGPGLNTEAFF
TRBJ1-2 TRBD1 TRBV7-8 once TGTGCCAGCAGCTTAGGGAAATTGACAGGGGGGGATGGCTACACCTTC CASSLGKLTGGDGYTF
TRBJ2-5 TRBD1 TRBV7-9 . TGTGCCAGCAGCTTAGGGGACAGGGATACACAAGAGACCCAGTACTTC CASSLGDRDTQETQYF
TRBJ1-6 . TRBV5-6 . TGTGCCAGCAGCGAAGGGAGTAGGCCCCTCCACTTT CASSEGSRPLHF
TRBJ2-1 TRBD2 TRBV5-6 . TGTGCCAGCAGCTTCCGGCGGGGGGGCTACAATGAGCAGTTCTTC CASSFRRGGYNEQFF
TRBJ1-4 TRBD1 TRBV5-6 . TGTGCCAGCAGCCAAGGACAGGGTGGCGAAAAACTGTTTTTT CASSQGQGGEKLFF
TRBJ2-7 . TRBV7-2 . TGTGCCAGCAGCTTGCTCGAGAACTACTACGAGCAGTACTTC CASSLLENYYEQYF
TRBJ1-1 . TRBV6-5 . TGTGCCAGCAGTAACAGGGTGGGCACTGAAGCTTTCTTT CASSNRVGTEAFF
TRBJ1-2 . TRBV5-4 . TGTGCCAGCAGCTTGGGTATCGGGGAATATGGCTACACCTTC CASSLGIGEYGYTF